Included here is one TCR beta chain sequence, with context. Its target is not known. Generated by immunoSEQ multiplex PCR, the TCRdb table keeps only in-frame clones and is missing some. Counted here are 45,000 to 65,000 clones, roughly 86% occurring once; the ten biggest clones make up more than 6.5%. This sample was taken from a study of OX40 agonist ivuxolimab in advanced cancers. Study-wide background: Clinicians treated patients with ivuxolimab, an agonistic anti-OX40 (CD134) antibody. Of the participants, over 30% had some prior anti-PD-1, anti-PD-L1 or anti-CTLA-4 therapy, which was allowed. The study's findings and limits: Specificity for antigen went undetermined in the expanded peripheral T cells.

The CDR3 length is 14 residues. CDR1 and CDR2 from the germline V gene are SGHRS and YFSETQ. The germline V and J ends were trimmed by 4 bases and 3 bases, with 14 bases remaining between them. This sample comprised CD4+ or CD8+ T cells sorted from blood, obtained in a trial of the OX40 agonist ivuxolimab. The receptor was derived from an adult with an advanced solid tumor such as melanoma, head and neck, liver or kidney cancer. The chain couples TRBV5-1 to TRBJ2-7; D gene uncertain. This CDR3 is CASSEWVAHYEQYF. The CDR3 bases are TGCGCCAGCAGCGAATGGGTAGCCCACTACGAGCAGTACTTC.